A single TCR beta chain is shown here with its context. Antigen specificity is unknown. Each cfDNA sample used a fixed 40 ng of plasma cell-free DNA. Clones were read by immunoSEQ multiplex PCR, and TCRdb kept only the in-frame ones, dropping some. The sample lists about 6,300 clones, roughly 91% occurring once. The CDR3 contains 15 residues. The V end lost 0 bases, the J end lost 4 bases, and 12 bases lay between the germline ends. Germline CDR1 is LNHNV and CDR2 is YYDKDF (reference sequence). Time point in this sample: pre-treatment baseline. The data stem from a study of blood T cell dynamics during melanoma immunotherapy. Study results and caveats: From T0 to W3, cfDNA rearrangement efficiency rose in disease-control patients but not progressors. Whether repertoire-driving clones were melanoma-specific could not be determined.

This chain joins TRBV15 and TRBJ1-1; D call uncertain. The sample was cell-free DNA from blood, taken from a patient treated with checkpoint blockade. The source of this sequence is a human donor with melanoma. The CDR3 loop reads CATSREIGWVTEAFF. DNA of the CDR3: TGTGCCACCAGCAGAGAGATAGGGTGGGTCACTGAAGCTTTCTTT.